Below, 20 T cell receptor beta chains from the same sample are listed, as sequenced in a study of CD8+ T cells in alopecia areata. Extraction of RNA preceded its reverse transcription into cDNA, which served as the sequencing template. Some clones are missing from TCRdb's copy, which holds only in-frame ones; the method was immunoSEQ multiplex PCR. The profile shows 150,000 to 200,000 clones, 50% to 60% of them singletons. This specimen consisted of CD4+ T cells sorted from blood, obtained at week 0. Receptor source: a human donor with alopecia areata.

This chain uses TRBV25-1 with TRBJ1-2, with D possibly matching TRBD1 (5 bases). The CDR3 contains 15 residues. Germline values: CDR1 MGHDK, CDR2 SYGVNS. V lost 1 base and J lost 0, with 9 bases in between. In nucleotides, the CDR3 is TGTGCCAGCAGTGAATCCGGGACCACTAACTATGGCTACACCTTC. It encodes CASSESGTTNYGYTF.

The chain joins TRBV6-5 to TRBJ1-2; D may be TRBD1 (6 bases). Germline lookup yields CDR1 MNHEY and CDR2 SVGAGI. The CDR3 runs 13 residues. Trimming took 6 bases from V and 8 from J, leaving 16 bases between them. This chain's CDR3 is CASSQTGPTGYTF. CDR3 nucleotide sequence: TGTGCCAGCAGCCAGACAGGCCCCACGGGCTACACCTTC.

The chain joins TRBV29-1 to TRBJ2-3, with no clear D. V lost 4 bases and J lost 1, with 9 bases in between. Germline assignment: CDR1 SQVTM and CDR2 ANQGSEA. The CDR3 spans 13 residues. The CDR3 DNA sequence: TGCAGCGTTGGACTCCAGCGCACAGATACGCAGTATTTT. Amino acid sequence: CSVGLQRTDTQYF.

The chain joins TRBV15 to TRBJ2-7; perhaps D is TRBD1 or TRBD2 (5 bases each). From germline, CDR1 is LNHNV and CDR2 YYDKDF (reference sequence). The CDR3 is 16 residues long. Trimming removed 1 base at V and 0 bases at J, with 13 bases between. This CDR3 reads CATSRVKGSGSYEQYF. As DNA, the CDR3 is TGTGCCACCAGCAGAGTGAAGGGGAGCGGCTCCTACGAGCAGTACTTC.

The chain is built from TRBV27 and TRBJ2-5; D is unclear. The CDR3 consists of 15 residues. Germline loops: CDR1 MNHEY, CDR2 SMNVEV (reference sequence). Trimming left V 6 bases short and J 7 bases short, with 21 bases between. The CDR3 sequence is CASSPTRTGGGTQYF. The DNA for the CDR3 is TGTGCCAGCAGCCCCACCCGTACGGGCGGCGGGACCCAGTACTTC.

The chain recombines TRBV29-1 with TRBJ2-2, with D unclear. Germline assignment: CDR1 SQVTM and CDR2 ANQGSEA. V was shortened by 5 bases and J by 3 bases, with 10 bases between the two germline ends. This CDR3 comprises 13 residues. The CDR3 sequence: CSVSPTDTGELFF. CDR3 sequence (DNA): TGCAGCGTTAGCCCCACCGACACCGGGGAGCTGTTTTTT.

This chain connects TRBV7-2 to TRBJ1-1; D is unclear. The CDR3 extends over 15 amino acids. The germline V gene has CDR1 SGHTA and CDR2 FQGNSA. The V end was cut by 3 bases, the J end by 0 bases, with 11 bases between. CDR3 sequence reads: CASSFPDLMNTEAFF. For the CDR3, the DNA is TGTGCCAGCAGCTTCCCGGACTTAATGAACACTGAAGCTTTCTTT.

This clone was observed a few times. The V call is TRBV7-2, the J call TRBJ2-1; TRBD2 matches at 14 bases. Germline V gives CDR1 SGHTA, CDR2 FQGNSA. The CDR3 contains 18 residues. V lost 5 bases and J lost 0; bases outside the gene matches: 6. CDR3 protein: CASSLGLAGALSYNEQFF. The CDR3 nucleotides are TGTGCCAGCAGCCTGGGACTAGCGGGGGCACTCTCCTACAATGAGCAGTTCTTC.

There are many counts of this clone. This chain joins TRBV27 and TRBJ1-5; possible D gene TRBD1, 6 bases. Deletions cut 2 bases from V and 3 bases from J, with 8 bases between. CDR3 length: 14 amino acids. Germline values: CDR1 MNHEY, CDR2 SMNVEV (reference sequence). CDR3 amino acids: CASSLHRDNQPQHF. CDR3 coding DNA: TGTGCCAGCAGTTTACACAGGGACAATCAGCCCCAGCATTTT.

As for this clone: In the same sample, other DNA sequences code for this CDR3. This chain links TRBV5-6 with TRBJ2-7, with a tentative D call TRBD1 (6 bases). The length of the CDR3 is 13 residues. Germline lookup yields CDR1 SGHDT and CDR2 YYEEEE. V was shortened by 0 bases and J by 3 bases, with 7 bases between the two germline ends. CDR3 in DNA: TGTGCCAGCAGCTTGGTGGACAGCTACGAGCAGTACTTC. Translated: CASSLVDSYEQYF.

This chain joins TRBV29-1 and TRBJ2-2, with 8 bases identical to TRBD1. The CDR3 is 16 amino acids. V was pared by 4 bases and J by 1 base, with 8 bases of the junction left unmatched. The germline V gene encodes CDR1 SQVTM and CDR2 ANQGSEA. The CDR3 nucleotides are TGCAGCGTTGTAAATGTGGGACAGGAGAACACCGGGGAGCTGTTTTTT. This sequence encodes CSVVNVGQENTGELFF.

The chain carries TRBV30 and TRBJ1-2, with a possible D match to TRBD1 (5 bases). This CDR3 region has 13 residues. Germline V gene sequence: CDR1 GTSNPN, CDR2 SVGIG (reference sequence). The germline V and J ends were trimmed by 2 bases and 5 bases, with 12 bases remaining between them. In DNA form, the CDR3 reads TGTGCCTGGAGTCCCACGGGGCCTTATGGCTACACCTTC. Amino acid sequence: CAWSPTGPYGYTF.

V usage is TRBV29-1 and J usage is TRBJ1-5; 10 bases match TRBD1. CDR1 is SQVTM, CDR2 ANQGSEA, per germline. Trimming cost V 5 bases and J 7 bases; bases outside gene matches: 11. The CDR3 has 15 amino acids. The CDR3 reads CSVRGSGQGNQPQHF. In nucleotides, the CDR3 is TGCAGCGTTAGGGGCTCGGGACAGGGGAACCAGCCCCAGCATTTT. The full variable domain, its missing parts supplied by reference TRBV29-1 and TRBJ1-5, is SAVISQKPSRDICQRGTSLTIQCQVDSQVTMMFWYRQQPGQSLTLIATANQGSEATYESGFVIDKFPISRPNLTFSTLTVSNMSPEDSSIYLCSVRGSGQGNQPQHFGDGTRLSIL.

The rearrangement uses TRBV11-2 and TRBJ2-5, with D unclear. Trimming removed 5 bases at V and 2 bases at J, with 12 bases between. The germline CDR1 and CDR2 sequences are SGHAT and FQNNGV. CDR3 length: 14 residues. The CDR3 DNA is TGTGCCAGCAGCCCTTATAGGGCACAAGAGACCCAGTACTTC. It codes for CASSPYRAQETQYF.

The chain uses TRBV7-3 and TRBJ2-3; possibly TRBD1 for D (5 bases). Trimming removed 2 bases from V and 2 bases from J, with 8 bases in between. The CDR3 totals 14 residues. Germline values: CDR1 SGHTA, CDR2 FQGTGA. The CDR3 loop reads CASSLGAYTDTQYF. The DNA for the CDR3 is TGTGCCAGCAGCTTAGGGGCGTACACAGATACGCAGTATTTT.

This clone showed up just a few times. The chain uses TRBV4-1 and TRBJ1-6, with TRBD1 matching over 11 bases. Germline trimming cut 0 bases from V and 2 bases from J; bases unmatched to any gene: 3. Per germline, CDR1 MGHRA and CDR2 YSYEKL. This CDR3 is built from 18 residues. The DNA for the CDR3 is TGCGCCAGCAGCCAAGATGGGGACAGGGGGGCCTATAATTCACCCCTCCACTTT. It codes for CASSQDGDRGAYNSPLHF.

This chain joins TRBV7-2 and TRBJ2-1; the D is unclear. Germline V CDR1 and CDR2: SGHTA, FQGNSA. The CDR3 has 12 residues. Trimming removed 4 bases from V and 7 bases from J, with 8 bases in between. The DNA for the CDR3 is TGTGCCAGCAGCTCCACTTGGAATGAGCAGTTCTTC. It specifies CASSSTWNEQFF.

This clone has more than one count but fewer than ten. The chain couples TRBV9 to TRBJ2-5; the match to TRBD1 covers 11 bases. Germline trimming cut 4 bases from V and 5 bases from J; bases unmatched to any gene: 7. Germline loops: CDR1 SGDLS, CDR2 YYNGEE. CDR3 length: 15 residues. The CDR3 region is CASSIRDRGWETQYF. CDR3 in DNA: TGTGCCAGCAGCATCCGGGACAGGGGGTGGGAGACCCAGTACTTC.

The chain recombines TRBV29-1 with TRBJ1-1; the D gene is possibly TRBD1 (5 bases). This CDR3 region has 16 residues. V was cut by 2 bases and J by 1 base, with 17 bases left in between. CDR1 and CDR2 from the germline V gene are SQVTM and ANQGSEA. The CDR3 region is CSVEPGPYARNTEAFF. The DNA for the CDR3 is TGCAGCGTTGAACCGGGGCCGTATGCCCGGAACACTGAAGCTTTCTTT.

The DNA for the CDR3 is TGTGCCTGGAGGTCGTTCGAGACCCAGTACTTC. It translates to CAWRSFETQYF. The rearrangement links TRBV30 to TRBJ2-5; D not certain. This CDR3 spans 11 amino acids. Trimming pared 3 bases from V and 5 bases from J, leaving 7 bases between. Germline V gives CDR1 GTSNPN, CDR2 SVGIG (reference sequence).